This TCR beta chain originates from a study of Graves' ophthalmopathy and Graves' hyperthyroidism. Germline loops: CDR1 MNHEY, CDR2 SVGEGT. Trimming left V 7 bases short and J 0 bases short, with 12 bases between. The CDR3 covers 15 residues. RNA transcripts yielded amplified TCR beta CDR3 regions. HTBI-primed RT-PCR formed the first round, and a multiplex PCR formed the second. A single record per CDR3 protein comes from TCRdb applying MiXCR to the multiplex PCR reads. The sample lists roughly 500,000 distinct CDR3 sequences, under 15% seen once, with 8% to 10% in the top ten. There are many counts of this clonotype. Other autoimmune diseases, uncontrolled infections, pregnancy or lactation led to the exclusion of patients. Clinicians diagnosed using symptoms, serum thyroxine, TRAb, thyroid ultrasound and orbital computed tomography. PBMCs were isolated from an approximately 10 ml sample of fresh peripheral blood.

The chain carries TRBV6-2 or TRBV6-3 and TRBJ2-2, with no clear D. Sequenced material: blood. This sequence was found in a woman between 25 and 40 years old with Graves' ophthalmopathy. DNA for the CDR3: TGTGCCAGCAAGTTGGGGATTACGAACACCGGGGAGCTGTTTTTT. Translated: CASKLGITNTGELFF.